A single sample is the source of the 32 T cell receptor beta chains below, sequenced in a study of spatial heterogeneity in lung cancer. TCRdb ran MiXCR on the 5' RACE reads and lists one entry per CDR3 protein. Altogether nearly 50,000 distinct CDR3 sequences are present, less than 8.5% being singletons, with the ten largest covering roughly an eighth. The time point is: sample taken at primary tumor resection. The authors sequenced whole RNA from tumor, nontumor lung or frozen PBMC without sorting. This specimen was PBMCs, taken at surgery. Source of these receptors: a female donor with early-stage non-small cell lung cancer.

This clonotype was seen only a few times. The gene calls are TRBV7-2 and TRBJ1-2; D gene unclear. The V gene lost 1 base and the J gene lost 9 bases, with 12 bases spanning the gap. Germline CDR1 reads SGHTA; CDR2 reads FQGNSA. The CDR3 loop spans 13 amino acids. CDR3 bases: TGTGCCAGCAGCTTAGAGGGCAGGAGAAGCTACACCTTC. Protein sequence: CASSLEGRRSYTF. The complete variable domain, with remaining parts taken from reference TRBV7-2 and TRBJ1-2, reads GAGVSQSPSNKVTEKGKDVELRCDPISGHTALYWYRQSLGQGLEFLIYFQGNSAPDKSGLPSDRFSAERTGGSVSTLTIQRTQQEDSAVYLCASSLEGRRSYTFGSGTRLTVV.

The V call is TRBV19, the J call TRBJ2-7; D gene ambiguous. The CDR3 is 15 residues long. V dropped 0 bases and J dropped 2 bases, with 11 bases sitting between them. Germline V gene lookup returns CDR1 LNHDA and CDR2 SQIVND (reference sequence). The CDR3 DNA follows: TGTGCCAGTAGTATAGAGTTGGCTGGAACCTACGAGCAGTACTTC. This encodes CASSIELAGTYEQYF.

There are many counts of this clonotype. The CDR3 sequence is CASSPAAGGNQETQYF. In DNA, the CDR3 is TGTGCCAGCAGCCCAGCCGCGGGGGGGAACCAAGAGACCCAGTACTTC. The chain couples TRBV7-8 to TRBJ2-5; 9 bases are shared with TRBD2. The V segment lost 5 bases and the J segment 0 bases; nucleotides outside the gene matches: 7. CDR1 and CDR2 from the germline V gene are SGHVS and FQNEAQ. CDR3 length: 16 amino acids.

This clonotype was recorded at least ten times. The chain couples TRBV7-6 to TRBJ2-3, with a weak D call TRBD1 (6 bases). CDR3 size: 17 residues. Germline loops: CDR1 SGHVS, CDR2 FNYEAQ. The V gene lost 2 bases and the J gene lost 0 bases, with 15 bases spanning the gap. This chain's CDR3 is CASSLFNGRGSTDTQYF. The DNA of the CDR3 is TGTGCCAGCAGCTTATTTAACGGCAGGGGCAGCACAGATACGCAGTATTTT.

Ten or more counts support this clonotype. The genes are TRBV20-1 and TRBJ1-1, with 7 bases identical to TRBD1. Trimming removed 5 bases from V and 0 bases from J; junction bases left unmatched: 12. The CDR3 is made up of 16 amino acids. Germline-derived CDR1 and CDR2 are DFQATT and SNEGSKA (reference sequence). CDR3 in DNA: TGCAGTGCTGGGACAGCGTTTGTTGGCTTGAACACTGAAGCTTTCTTT. Translating gives CSAGTAFVGLNTEAFF.

This clonotype has a count of ten or more. The genes are TRBV4-3 and TRBJ2-3, with D perhaps given as TRBD1 or TRBD2 (6 bases each). Trimming shortened V by 1 base and J by 0 bases, and 14 bases separated the two germline ends. Germline V lookup: CDR1 LGHNA, CDR2 YSLEER. The CDR3 loop spans 17 amino acids. DNA of the CDR3: TGCGCCAGCAGCCAAGTGAGGGGGGCATGGAGCACAGATACGCAGTATTTT. Amino acids: CASSQVRGAWSTDTQYF.

This clonotype was observed at least ten times. The V gene is TRBV4-1, the J gene TRBJ1-2; no reliable D call. This CDR3 contains 17 residues. V lost 0 bases to trimming and J lost 5 bases, with 19 bases between them. Germline V gives CDR1 MGHRA, CDR2 YSYEKL. The CDR3 nucleotides read TGCGCCAGCAGCCAAGATTTCCGGAGGTTATTAACGTATGGCTACACCTTC. The encoded protein is CASSQDFRRLLTYGYTF.

There are many counts of this clonotype. The chain links TRBV12-3 or TRBV12-4 to TRBJ2-3; 12 bases align to TRBD2. Losses at the gene ends were 6 bases for V and 5 bases for J; bases not matched to a gene: 6. The CDR3 is 15 amino acids. The CDR3 DNA sequence: TGTGCCAGCAGCCCTAGCGGGGGGGCTAGAGATACGCAGTATTTT. It codes for CASSPSGGARDTQYF.

In its sample, this clonotype was seen many times. This chain joins TRBV6-1 and TRBJ1-1; a weak D match, TRBD1 (6 bases). This CDR3 has 13 amino acids. Looked up from germline, CDR1 is MNHNS and CDR2 is SASEGT. V dropped 8 bases and J dropped 1 base, with 11 bases sitting between them. As DNA, the CDR3 is TGTGCCAGCCGGCGGGGGGCGAACACTGAAGCTTTCTTT. This codes for CASRRGANTEAFF.

The rearrangement uses TRBV4-3 and TRBJ2-1; weak D call: TRBD1 (5 bases). The CDR3 sequence is 16 residues long. In germline, CDR1 is LGHNA, CDR2 YSLEER. V gave up 5 bases and J gave up 0 bases, with 14 bases separating them. CDR3 sequence (DNA): TGCGCCAGCAGCTTGGGGCATACATCCTCCTACAATGAGCAGTTCTTC. Amino acid sequence: CASSLGHTSSYNEQFF.

Here the CDR3 DNA reads TGTGCCAGCATGTCCCGGGGGATTGGACAGGCTGGGGGTGGCTACACCTTC. Translation: CASMSRGIGQAGGGYTF. This sequence joins TRBV3-1 and TRBJ1-2; 7 bases agree with TRBD1. The CDR3 is made up of 17 amino acids. V lost 7 bases and J lost 7; bases outside the gene matches: 21. Germline lookup yields CDR1 LGHDT and CDR2 YNNKEL (reference sequence).

The DNA of the CDR3 is TGTGCCAGCACCCCCCGAAAGAGGGAGAATAACACTGAAGCTTTCTTT. This sequence encodes CASTPRKRENNTEAFF. The chain has TRBV11-3 and TRBJ1-1, with D unclear. The V end was cut by 7 bases, the J end by 2 bases, with 20 bases between. CDR1 is SGHNT, CDR2 YENEEA, per germline. CDR3 size: 16 residues.

This clonotype was observed at least ten times. The chain recombines TRBV20-1 with TRBJ1-2; D is unresolved. Germline CDR1 reads DFQATT; CDR2 reads SNEGSKA (reference sequence). The CDR3 is 12 residues long. The ends were cut back, 5 bases at V and 3 bases at J, with 10 bases in the middle. CDR3 nucleotides: TGCAGTGCTCCCGACGGAGACTATGGCTACACCTTC. It yields the protein CSAPDGDYGYTF.

This clonotype was seen many times. V and J are TRBV15 and TRBJ1-1; D gene ambiguous. V shed 3 bases and J shed 1 base, with 9 bases lying between them. Germline V gene sequence: CDR1 LNHNV, CDR2 YYDKDF (reference sequence). The CDR3 consists of 14 residues. Here the CDR3 reads CATSSPNRNTEAFF. DNA of the CDR3: TGTGCCACCAGCAGTCCGAACAGGAACACTGAAGCTTTCTTT. Together with reference TRBV15 and TRBJ1-1, the CDR3 gives the full variable domain: DAMVIQNPRYQVTQFGKPVTLSCSQTLNHNVMYWYQQKSSQAPKLLFHYYDKDFNNEADTPDNFQSRRPNTSFCFLDIRSPGLGDTAMYLCATSSPNRNTEAFFGQGTRLTVV.

The J gene is TRBJ2-7, the V gene TRBV12-3 or TRBV12-4, with TRBD1 as a possible D gene (6 bases). V lost 5 bases to trimming and J lost 5 bases, with 19 bases between them. The CDR3 is 15 residues long. In DNA form, the CDR3 reads TGTGCCAGCAGTCAGGACAGCCGACCTAGGGACGAGCAGTACTTC. Its translation: CASSQDSRPRDEQYF.

The V call is TRBV27, the J call TRBJ2-3; 12 bases match TRBD2. The germline V gene encodes CDR1 MNHEY and CDR2 SMNVEV (reference sequence). This CDR3 region has 16 residues. V shed 4 bases and J 4 bases; nucleotides not matched to a gene: 6. For the CDR3, the DNA is TGTGCCAGCAGTTCCCCTAGCGGGGGGGCCCCAGATACGCAGTATTTT. It translates to CASSSPSGGAPDTQYF.

This clonotype was counted at least ten times. This sequence joins TRBV20-1 and TRBJ2-7; 13 bases agree with TRBD2. V lost 4 bases and J lost 5; bases outside the gene matches: 8. There are 15 residues in the CDR3. Germline V CDR1 and CDR2: DFQATT, SNEGSKA (reference sequence). This CDR3 reads CSATGTSGADDEQYF. The CDR3 DNA follows: TGCAGTGCTACCGGGACTAGCGGGGCGGACGACGAGCAGTACTTC.

The chain uses TRBV4-1 and TRBJ2-7; D gene ambiguous. The length of the CDR3 is 17 residues. Germline loops: CDR1 MGHRA, CDR2 YSYEKL. The V end was cut by 7 bases, the J end by 1 base, with 23 bases between. CDR3: CASTDEFGVYFSYEQYF. The CDR3 nucleotides read TGCGCCAGCACCGATGAGTTTGGGGTTTACTTTTCCTACGAGCAGTACTTC.

This clonotype occurred many times. V is TRBV7-2 and J is TRBJ2-1, with 8 bases fitting TRBD2. Germline loops: CDR1 SGHTA, CDR2 FQGNSA. Trimming took 2 bases from V and 5 from J; bases not matched to a gene: 14. This CDR3 has 18 residues. Written as DNA, the CDR3 is TGTGCCAGCAGCTTAAATCATCTTCGGCGGGGGGCTCACAATGAGCAGTTCTTC. Protein product: CASSLNHLRRGAHNEQFF.

The V and J genes are TRBV20-1 and TRBJ1-5; D ambiguous. This CDR3 has 15 residues. The germline V gene has CDR1 DFQATT and CDR2 SNEGSKA (reference sequence). The V end lost 2 bases, the J end lost 3 bases, and 14 bases lay between the germline ends. The DNA of the CDR3 is TGCAGTGCTAGAAAGACCTTGGCGCTCAATCAGCCCCAGCATTTT. Its protein is CSARKTLALNQPQHF.

This clonotype was recorded many times. This chain links TRBV5-5 with TRBJ1-4, with D unclear. V dropped 4 bases and J dropped 0 bases, with 22 bases sitting between them. The CDR3 sequence is 19 residues long. Germline CDR1 reads SGHKS; CDR2 reads YYEKEE (reference sequence). The CDR3 reads CASSRRGAEGSATNEKLFF. The CDR3 DNA sequence: TGTGCCAGCAGCCGCCGGGGAGCGGAGGGTTCTGCAACTAATGAAAAACTGTTTTTT.

CDR3 coding DNA: TGCAGTGCTCTGAAGGGACAACCGACTAGCACAGATACGCAGTATTTT. Translating gives CSALKGQPTSTDTQYF. V usage is TRBV20-1 and J usage is TRBJ2-3; TRBD1 is a possible D gene (6 bases). The V gene lost 5 bases and the J gene lost 0 bases, with 18 bases spanning the gap. Germline V gene sequence: CDR1 DFQATT, CDR2 SNEGSKA (reference sequence). There are 16 residues in the CDR3.

This clonotype was counted at least ten times. V is TRBV19 and J is TRBJ1-4; TRBD1 matches 9 bases. With 5 bases clipped from V and 7 bases from J, the junction kept 5 bases outside the gene matches. Germline CDR1 reads LNHDA; CDR2 reads SQIVND (reference sequence). This CDR3 comprises 14 residues. The CDR3 is CASSSTGGIEKLFF. The CDR3 DNA follows: TGTGCCAGTAGTTCGACAGGGGGTATTGAAAAACTGTTTTTT.

This clonotype was found a few times. The CDR3 region has the DNA TGTGCCAGCAGTCCAGGCGTAGCGCGATATGGCTACACCTTC. Its translation is CASSPGVARYGYTF. The chain carries TRBV27 and TRBJ1-2; the D is unclear. Germline lookup yields CDR1 MNHEY and CDR2 SMNVEV (reference sequence). V shed 5 bases and J shed 5 bases, with 15 bases lying between them. The CDR3 sequence is 14 residues long.

This clonotype showed up just a few times. This chain uses TRBV4-3 with TRBJ2-3; 8 bases agree with TRBD1. This CDR3 is 16 amino acids long. The germline V gene has CDR1 LGHNA and CDR2 YSLEER. Losses at the gene ends were 2 bases for V and 4 bases for J; bases not matched to a gene: 8. CDR3: CASSQQPTGVADTQYF. The CDR3 DNA is TGCGCCAGCAGCCAACAACCGACAGGGGTGGCAGATACGCAGTATTTT.

J is TRBJ2-1 and V is TRBV9; TRBD1 matches 8 bases. This CDR3 has 16 amino acids. V lost 4 bases to trimming and J lost 6 bases; unmatched junction nucleotides: 12. The germline CDR1 and CDR2 sequences are SGDLS and YYNGEE. The CDR3 loop is CASSLYSGQVGNEQFF. The CDR3 DNA follows: TGTGCCAGCAGCCTATATTCGGGACAGGTAGGCAATGAGCAGTTCTTC.

This clonotype was picked up many times. The J gene is TRBJ2-6, the V gene TRBV19; unclear D gene. CDR1 LNHDA and CDR2 SQIVND come from the germline V gene (reference sequence). V lost 3 bases, J lost 0 bases, and 6 bases lay in between. The CDR3 has 15 amino acids. This CDR3 is CASSMGGSGANVLTF. In DNA, the CDR3 is TGTGCCAGTAGTATGGGCGGCTCTGGGGCCAACGTCCTGACTTTC.

In this sample, this clonotype turned up a few times. The rearrangement links TRBV20-1 to TRBJ1-1; 8 bases line up with TRBD1. The junction had 1 base not matched to a gene; V was cut back by 0 bases and J by 1 base. The germline V gene encodes CDR1 DFQATT and CDR2 SNEGSKA (reference sequence). The CDR3 consists of 14 residues. CDR3 nucleotide sequence: TGCAGTGCTAGAGATGACAGGGGGAACACTGAAGCTTTCTTT. Its translation: CSARDDRGNTEAFF.

This clonotype came up once. DNA for the CDR3: TGCAGTGCTAGCGGACTAGCGGGGGCGAGCTCCTACGAGCAGTACTTC. Encoded protein: CSASGLAGASSYEQYF. The chain employs TRBV20-1 and TRBJ2-7; 13 bases map to TRBD2. CDR1 is DFQATT, CDR2 SNEGSKA, per germline (reference sequence). The CDR3 covers 16 residues. The ends lost 3 bases at V and 0 bases at J; junction bases unmatched: 5.

This clonotype was counted ten times or more. This chain joins TRBV27 and TRBJ2-2; no firm D call. The CDR3 covers 13 residues. V lost 3 bases and J lost 7, with 9 bases in between. CDR1 and CDR2 (germline): MNHEY, SMNVEV (reference sequence). The CDR3 sequence is CASSFRQIGELFF. The CDR3 DNA reads TGTGCCAGCAGTTTTCGGCAAATCGGGGAGCTGTTTTTT.

V is TRBV5-1 and J is TRBJ1-6, with D tentatively TRBD1 (5 bases). The V gene lost 4 bases and the J gene lost 7 bases, with 15 bases spanning the gap. The germline V gene has CDR1 SGHRS and CDR2 YFSETQ. CDR3 length: 15 amino acids. Here the CDR3 DNA reads TGCGCCAGCAGCCTACTACAGGACGCCAATTCACCCCTCCACTTT. It translates to CASSLLQDANSPLHF.

This clonotype was counted many times. The chain carries TRBV9 and TRBJ2-2; D uncertain. V dropped 3 bases and J dropped 1 base, with 7 bases sitting between them. The CDR3 loop spans 14 amino acids. Germline-derived CDR1 and CDR2 are SGDLS and YYNGEE. CDR3 in DNA: TGTGCCAGCAGCGCCCCTCAGAACACCGGGGAGCTGTTTTTT. This encodes CASSAPQNTGELFF. Variable domain in full (rest from reference TRBV9 and TRBJ2-2): DSGVTQTPKHLITATGQRVTLRCSPRSGDLSVYWYQQSLDQGLQFLIQYYNGEERAKGNILERFSAQQFPDLHSELNLSSLELGDSALYFCASSAPQNTGELFFGEGSRLTVL.